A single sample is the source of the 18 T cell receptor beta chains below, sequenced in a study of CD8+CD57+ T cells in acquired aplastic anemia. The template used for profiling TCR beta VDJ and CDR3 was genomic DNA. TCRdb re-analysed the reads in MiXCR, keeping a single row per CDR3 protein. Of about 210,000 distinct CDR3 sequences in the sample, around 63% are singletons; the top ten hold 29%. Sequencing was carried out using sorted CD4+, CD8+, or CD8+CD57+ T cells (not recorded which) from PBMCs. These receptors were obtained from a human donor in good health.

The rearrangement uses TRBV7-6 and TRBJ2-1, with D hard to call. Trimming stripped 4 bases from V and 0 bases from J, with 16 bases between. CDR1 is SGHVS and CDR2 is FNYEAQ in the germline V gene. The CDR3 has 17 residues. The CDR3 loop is CASSSGYELDSYNEQFF. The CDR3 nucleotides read TGTGCCAGCAGCTCCGGTTACGAGCTGGACTCCTACAATGAGCAGTTCTTC.

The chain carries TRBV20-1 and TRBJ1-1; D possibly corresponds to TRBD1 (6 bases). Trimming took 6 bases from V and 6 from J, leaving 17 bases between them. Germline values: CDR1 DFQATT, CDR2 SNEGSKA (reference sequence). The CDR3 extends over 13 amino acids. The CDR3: CSALQGGNAEAFF. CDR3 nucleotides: TGCAGTGCCCTACAGGGAGGCAACGCTGAAGCTTTCTTT.

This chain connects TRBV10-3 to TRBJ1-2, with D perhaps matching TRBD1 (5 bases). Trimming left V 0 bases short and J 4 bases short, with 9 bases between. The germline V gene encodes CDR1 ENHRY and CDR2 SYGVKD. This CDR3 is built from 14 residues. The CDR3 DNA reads TGTGCCATCAGTGAGTCAGGGGTAGCCTATGGCTACACCTTC. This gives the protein CAISESGVAYGYTF.

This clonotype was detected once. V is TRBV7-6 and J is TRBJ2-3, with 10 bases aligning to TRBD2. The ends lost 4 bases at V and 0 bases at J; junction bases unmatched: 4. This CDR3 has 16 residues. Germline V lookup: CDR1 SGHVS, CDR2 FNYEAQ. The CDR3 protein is CASSSLAGVSTDTQYF. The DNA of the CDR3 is TGTGCCAGCAGCTCGCTAGCGGGGGTCAGCACAGATACGCAGTATTTT.

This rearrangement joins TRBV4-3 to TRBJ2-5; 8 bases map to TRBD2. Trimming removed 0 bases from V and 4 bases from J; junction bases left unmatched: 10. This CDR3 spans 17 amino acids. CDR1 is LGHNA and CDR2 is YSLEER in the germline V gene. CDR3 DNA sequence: TGCGCCAGCAGCCAAGATCGAGTCGGGGGGGCCACAGAGACCCAGTACTTC. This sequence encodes CASSQDRVGGATETQYF.

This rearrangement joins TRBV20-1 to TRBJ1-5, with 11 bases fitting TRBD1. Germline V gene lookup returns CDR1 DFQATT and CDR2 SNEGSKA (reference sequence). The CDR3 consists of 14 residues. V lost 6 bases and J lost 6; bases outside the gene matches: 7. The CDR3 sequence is CSAPDRGRGQPQHF. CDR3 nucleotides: TGCAGTGCCCCGGACAGGGGGCGCGGTCAGCCCCAGCATTTT.

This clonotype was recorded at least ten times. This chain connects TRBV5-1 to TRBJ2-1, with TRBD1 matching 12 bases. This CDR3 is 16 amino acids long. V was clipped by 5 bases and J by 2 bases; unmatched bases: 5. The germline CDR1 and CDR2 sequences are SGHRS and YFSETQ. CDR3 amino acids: CASSLGQGAPYNEQFF. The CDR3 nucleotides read TGCGCCAGCAGTCTGGGACAGGGGGCCCCCTACAATGAGCAGTTCTTC.

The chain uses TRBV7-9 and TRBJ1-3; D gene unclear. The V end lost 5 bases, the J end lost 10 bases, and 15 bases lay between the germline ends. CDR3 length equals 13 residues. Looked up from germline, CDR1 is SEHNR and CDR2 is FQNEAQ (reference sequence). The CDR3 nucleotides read TGTGCCAGCAGCCGGAGACTGACCCAAACCATATATTTT. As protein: CASSRRLTQTIYF.

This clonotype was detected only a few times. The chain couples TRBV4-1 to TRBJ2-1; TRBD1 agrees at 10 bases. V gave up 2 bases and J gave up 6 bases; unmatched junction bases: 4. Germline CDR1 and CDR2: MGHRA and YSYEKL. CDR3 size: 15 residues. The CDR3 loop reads CASSQRQGAPNEQFF. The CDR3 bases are TGCGCCAGCAGCCAACGACAGGGGGCGCCCAATGAGCAGTTCTTC.

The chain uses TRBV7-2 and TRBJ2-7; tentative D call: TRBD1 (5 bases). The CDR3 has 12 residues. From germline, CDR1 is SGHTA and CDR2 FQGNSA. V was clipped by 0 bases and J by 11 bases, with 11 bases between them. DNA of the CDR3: TGTGCCAGCAGCTTAGCAAGGACGGACAAGTACTTC. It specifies CASSLARTDKYF.

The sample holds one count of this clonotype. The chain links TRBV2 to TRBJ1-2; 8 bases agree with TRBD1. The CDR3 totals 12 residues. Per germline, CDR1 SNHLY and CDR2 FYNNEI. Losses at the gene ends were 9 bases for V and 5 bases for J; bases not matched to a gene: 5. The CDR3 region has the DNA TGTGCCAGTGGAAGACAGGGGTATGGCTACACCTTC. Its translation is CASGRQGYGYTF.

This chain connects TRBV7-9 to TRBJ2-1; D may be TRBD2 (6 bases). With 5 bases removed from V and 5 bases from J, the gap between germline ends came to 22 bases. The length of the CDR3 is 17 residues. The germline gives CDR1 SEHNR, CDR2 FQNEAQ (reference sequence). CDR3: CASSQQFSAGSNNEQFF. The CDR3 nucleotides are TGTGCCAGCAGCCAACAATTCTCAGCGGGCAGTAACAATGAGCAGTTCTTC.

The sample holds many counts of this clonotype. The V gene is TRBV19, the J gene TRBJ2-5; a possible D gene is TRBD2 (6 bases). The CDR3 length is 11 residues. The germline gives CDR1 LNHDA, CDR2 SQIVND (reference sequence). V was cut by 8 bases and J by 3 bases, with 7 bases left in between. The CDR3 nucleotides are TGTGCCAGTCGGGGGAAAGAGACCCAGTACTTC. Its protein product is CASRGKETQYF.

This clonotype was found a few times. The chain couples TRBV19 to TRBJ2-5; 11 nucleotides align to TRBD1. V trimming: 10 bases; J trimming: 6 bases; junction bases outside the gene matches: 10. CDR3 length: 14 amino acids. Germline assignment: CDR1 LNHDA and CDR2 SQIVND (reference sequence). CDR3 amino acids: CATPTGTGGQTQYF. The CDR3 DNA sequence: TGTGCCACTCCCACTGGGACAGGGGGTCAGACCCAGTACTTC.

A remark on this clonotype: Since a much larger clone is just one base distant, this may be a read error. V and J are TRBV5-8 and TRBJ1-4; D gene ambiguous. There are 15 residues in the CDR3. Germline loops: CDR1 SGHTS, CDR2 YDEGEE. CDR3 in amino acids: CASSLLGTTNERLFF. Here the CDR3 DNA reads TGTGCCAGCAGCTTGCTGGGAACCACTAATGAAAGACTGTTTTTT.

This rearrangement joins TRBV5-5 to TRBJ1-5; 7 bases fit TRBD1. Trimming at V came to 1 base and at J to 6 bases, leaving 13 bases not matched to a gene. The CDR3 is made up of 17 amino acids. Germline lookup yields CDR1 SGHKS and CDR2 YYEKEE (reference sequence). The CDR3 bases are TGTGCCAGCAGCTTGAAGGGGGCCCCGTGGATGAGTCAGCCCCAGCATTTT. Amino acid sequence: CASSLKGAPWMSQPQHF.

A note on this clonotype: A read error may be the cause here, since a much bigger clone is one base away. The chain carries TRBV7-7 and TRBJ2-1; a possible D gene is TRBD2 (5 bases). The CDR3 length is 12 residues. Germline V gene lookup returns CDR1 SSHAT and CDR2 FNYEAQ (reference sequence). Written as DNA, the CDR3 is TGTGTCAGCAGGACGGGGAGCAATGAGCGGTTCTTC. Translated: CVSRTGSNERFF.

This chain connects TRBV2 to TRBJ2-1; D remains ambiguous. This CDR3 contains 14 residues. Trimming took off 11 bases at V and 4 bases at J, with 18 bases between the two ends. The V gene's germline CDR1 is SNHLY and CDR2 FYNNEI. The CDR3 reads CAQPRSRIYNEQFF. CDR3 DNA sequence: TGTGCCCAGCCAAGGTCGCGGATTTACAATGAGCAGTTCTTC.